These T cell receptor beta chains were read from a single sample in a study of human T cells and chemical hapten exposure. TCRdb processed the RACE reads anew with MiXCR; each CDR3 protein has one entry. The sample includes 270,000 or so distinct CDR3 sequences, almost 8% of them seen just once. This specimen consisted of whole blood, obtained in connection with sensitization to the hapten diphenylcyclopropenone (DPC). All receptors derive from a man aged 18 to 29 with alopecia areata. Some clones in this sample may be carry-over from other donors' samples. Each CDR3 is given with its conserved first and last residue. A D gene is named only where the DNA matches it firmly. Size tells how often a clone was seen (once, few, many) or the class of an expanded clone, and some rows leave it out.

j_gene	abundance	v_gene	d_gene	CDR3nt	CDR3aa
TRBJ1-1	-	TRBV7-2	TRBD1	TGTGCCAGCAGCCTGGACAGGGGGTACACTGAAGCTTTCTTT	CASSLDRGYTEAFF
TRBJ1-5	many	TRBV29-1	-	TGCAGCGTTCTACAGGGAGAAAATCAGCCCCAGCATTTT	CSVLQGENQPQHF
TRBJ2-5	-	TRBV2	-	TGTGCCAGCATTGGGTCGCCCGTCCGGGAGACCCAGTACTTC	CASIGSPVRETQYF
TRBJ1-5	few	TRBV20-1	TRBD1	TGCAGTGCTATTAGACGGGACAGGGAACAACAGCCCCAGCATTTT	CSAIRRDREQQPQHF
TRBJ1-4	-	TRBV4-1	TRBD1	TGCGCCAGCAGCCATGCTCGGACAGGCCCAACTAATGAAAAACTGTTTTTT	CASSHARTGPTNEKLFF
TRBJ2-1	-	TRBV4-3	-	TGCGCCAGCAGCCAAGATCCTCGCGGGGAGTACAATGAGCAGTTCTTC	CASSQDPRGEYNEQFF
TRBJ2-1	few	TRBV7-8	-	TGTGCCAGCAGCCGACTAGAGACATTGTCCTACAATGAGCAGTTCTTC	CASSRLETLSYNEQFF
TRBJ1-4	-	TRBV7-9	-	TGTGCCAGCAGCTTCCTCCCGGGGGGGAGCCGGATAGCAAAACTGTTTTTT	CASSFLPGGSRIAKLFF
TRBJ2-2	many	TRBV7-3	TRBD2	TGTGCCAGCACCTTGACGAGCGGGGTAGCGAACACCGGGGAGCTGTTTTTT	CASTLTSGVANTGELFF
TRBJ2-1	few	TRBV4-3	-	TGCGCCAGCAGCCAAGTAATGGCGCCGGGTTCCTACAATGAGCAGTTCTTC	CASSQVMAPGSYNEQFF
TRBJ2-4	few	TRBV12-3/TRBV12-4	TRBD2	TGTGCCAGCAGTTCCTTGGCGGGGGAGCTAGCCAAAAACATTCAGTACTTC	CASSSLAGELAKNIQYF
TRBJ1-1	-	TRBV20-1	-	TGCAGTGCTAGGGCACCTTACGCGGACACTGAAGCTTTCTTT	CSARAPYADTEAFF
TRBJ2-7	-	TRBV5-1	-	TGCGCCAGCAGCTTGGCCGAGAGGGCGCCTACTAGGCAGTACTTC	CASSLAERAPTRQYF
TRBJ1-4	many	TRBV5-1	TRBD1	TGCGCCAGCAGCTCCGGGACAGGGGATGAAAAACTGTTTTTT	CASSSGTGDEKLFF
TRBJ1-1	few	TRBV12-5	-	TGTGCTAGTGGTCCAACTAGGGGAACCTCTGAAGCTTTCTTT	CASGPTRGTSEAFF
TRBJ1-6	-	TRBV4-3	-	TGCGCCAGCAGCCAAGTTGGGGGCTTCTATAATTCACCCCTCCACTTT	CASSQVGGFYNSPLHF
TRBJ2-7	few	TRBV28	TRBD1	TGTGCCAGCATAAAACCGACAGGGCCCTACGAGCAGTACTTC	CASIKPTGPYEQYF
TRBJ2-7	few	TRBV4-3	TRBD1	TGCGCCAGCAGCCCTACAGGACAGGACGACCAGTACTTC	CASSPTGQDDQYF
TRBJ1-5	-	TRBV12-3/TRBV12-4	TRBD1	TGTGCCAGCAGCTCCGGGACAGGGGGCTTGCGCAATCAGCCCCAGCATTTT	CASSSGTGGLRNQPQHF
TRBJ1-2	many	TRBV7-6	-	TGTGCCAGCAGCGAGGGTCTGACAGGAGAAGGCTATGGCTACACCTTC	CASSEGLTGEGYGYTF
TRBJ2-3	many	TRBV12-3/TRBV12-4	-	TGTGCCAGCAGCGGCGTTTCTAGCACAGATACGCAGTATTTT	CASSGVSSTDTQYF
TRBJ2-7	many	TRBV7-9	-	TGTGCCAGCAGCTTAGCGCTTAGGGGGGCACGGGACGAGCAGTACTTC	CASSLALRGARDEQYF
TRBJ1-2	few	TRBV7-2	TRBD1	TGTGCCAGCAGCTTAACCGGGACAGGGGGCCGGGGCTACACCTTC	CASSLTGTGGRGYTF
TRBJ2-5	many	TRBV5-1	-	TGCGCCAGCAGCGTTCCGGGTTCCCAAGAGACCCAGTACTTC	CASSVPGSQETQYF
TRBJ2-3	few	TRBV29-1	-	TGCAGCGTCAAACGACAGGTGGATACGCAGTATTTT	CSVKRQVDTQYF
TRBJ2-5	few	TRBV5-1	TRBD2	TGCGCCAGCTCCCGACTAGCGGGGTACCAAGAGACCCAGTACTTC	CASSRLAGYQETQYF
TRBJ2-5	many	TRBV20-1	TRBD2	TGCAGTGCTAGCGGGGGGAAAGAGACCCAGTACTTC	CSASGGKETQYF
TRBJ1-1	-	TRBV13	TRBD1	TGTGCCAGCAGCCCAAAAGCCTCAGGGGGCTTGGGTGAAGCTTTCTTT	CASSPKASGGLGEAFF
TRBJ2-5	many	TRBV7-2	TRBD1	TGTGCCAGCAGCACCTACAGGGGCCAAGAGACCCAGTACTTC	CASSTYRGQETQYF
TRBJ2-5	-	TRBV12-3/TRBV12-4	-	TGTGCCAGCAGAGTCAGGGGAAAAGAGACCCAGTACTTC	CASRVRGKETQYF
TRBJ1-5	many	TRBV10-3	-	TGTGCCATCAGTGAGTCGGTTATGGGCAATCAGCCCCAGCATTTT	CAISESVMGNQPQHF
TRBJ2-7	-	TRBV28	-	TGTGCCAGCAGTTTTGAGTTTACATCCCCGTCCTACGAGCAGTACTTC	CASSFEFTSPSYEQYF
TRBJ1-4	once	TRBV28	-	TGTGCCAGCAGCGCGCGAGTACAGGGTGAAAAACTGTTTTTT	CASSARVQGEKLFF
TRBJ1-2	many	TRBV5-1	TRBD1	TGCGCCAGCAGCAGGGGGACAGGGGACACTAACTATGGCTACACCTTC	CASSRGTGDTNYGYTF
TRBJ2-1	many	TRBV28	-	TGTGCCAGCTCCCCCCTCCCCAGGGGCTTAAAGTTCTTC	CASSPLPRGLKFF
TRBJ1-1	-	TRBV6-2/TRBV6-3	-	TGTGCCAGCAGCCGGGGGTCATTGCAGGGGAACACTGAAGCTTTCTTT	CASSRGSLQGNTEAFF
TRBJ1-1	few	TRBV28	TRBD1	TGTGCCAGCATGCTTAGGACAGGGGGCGACACTGAAGCTTTCTTT	CASMLRTGGDTEAFF
TRBJ2-1	many	TRBV28	TRBD2	TGTGCCAGCAGTTTAGGTTGGCGGGGGTATAATAAAAGCTCCTACAATGAGCAGTTCTTC	CASSLGWRGYNKSSYNEQFF
TRBJ2-7	-	TRBV12-3/TRBV12-4	TRBD1	TGTGCCAGCAGTCTTCCTGGACAGGGGGCGCCGCCCCACGAGCAGTACTTC	CASSLPGQGAPPHEQYF
TRBJ2-1	few	TRBV20-1	-	TGCAGTGCTAGGGAGATCCGGGGACGGTACAATGAGCAGTTCTTC	CSAREIRGRYNEQFF
TRBJ1-5	few	TRBV20-1	-	TGCAGTGCTAGAGATTTGGGAGGAAGCAATCAGCCCCAGCATTTT	CSARDLGGSNQPQHF
TRBJ2-5	many	TRBV13	TRBD1	TGTGCCAGCAGCCCCGGACAGGGAGAGACCCAGTACTTC	CASSPGQGETQYF
TRBJ1-2	-	TRBV4-1	-	TGCGCCAGCAGCCAAGATAGCCCGGGTAACTATGGCTACACCTTC	CASSQDSPGNYGYTF
TRBJ2-1	-	TRBV6-5	TRBD2	TGTGCCAGCAGTTCTTACAGCTGGCTAGCGGCGGGAGGGCAGTTCTTC	CASSSYSWLAAGGQFF
TRBJ1-1	few	TRBV5-1	TRBD1	TGCGCCAGCAGCGACAATGGTGACAGGGGCACTGAAGCTTTCTTT	CASSDNGDRGTEAFF
TRBJ1-3	few	TRBV12-3/TRBV12-4	-	TGTGCCAGCAGTTTTGGGGGAACGGGAGGAAACACCATATATTTT	CASSFGGTGGNTIYF
TRBJ2-1	-	TRBV27	-	TGTGCCAGCAGTCTATGGGGGGCGCACGGGAATGAGCAGTTCTTC	CASSLWGAHGNEQFF
TRBJ2-7	-	TRBV29-1	-	TGCAGCGTTGAAGACTGGGCGGGGGCCTCCTACGAGCAGTACTTC	CSVEDWAGASYEQYF
TRBJ2-1	few	TRBV7-8	-	TGTGCCAGCAGCTTATTTAGGGGGACCGACGGTGAGCAGTTCTTC	CASSLFRGTDGEQFF
TRBJ2-7	-	TRBV27	TRBD2	TGTGCCAGCAGCACTAGCGGGGGGGCCCCCTACGAGCAGTACTTC	CASSTSGGAPYEQYF
TRBJ2-3	few	TRBV5-1	TRBD2	TGCGCCAGTTCGCCGGGACTAACAGTCGGCACAGATACGCAGTATTTT	CASSPGLTVGTDTQYF
TRBJ2-3	few	TRBV20-1	-	TGCAGTGCTACCACTGCGGGGCGCACAGATACGCAGTATTTT	CSATTAGRTDTQYF
TRBJ1-6	-	TRBV9	-	TGTGCCAGCAGCGTGGGAAGCTCCTATAATTCACCCCTCCACTTT	CASSVGSSYNSPLHF